A selection of T cell receptor beta chains follows, all from one sample in a study of beta chain features in type 1 diabetes. This table comes from immunoSEQ multiplex PCR, and its TCRdb copy is limited to in-frame clones, with some not included. Of about 330,000 clones listed, approximately 11% are singletons. The sequenced sample consisted of naive CD4+ T cells from blood. Receptors originate from a woman in her 30s in good health. The CDR3 runs from the conserved cysteine through the conserved F or W. The order of the fields is J gene, clone size, V gene, D gene, CDR3 protein, CDR3 DNA. The D gene is left open where the match is weak. Clone size appears in some rows only: once, few, many, or a class for an expanded clone.

J: TRBJ1-4
size: NA
V: TRBV7-9
D: NA
CDR3: CASSRDTNEKLFF
DNA: TGTGCCAGCAGCAGGGACACCAATGAAAAACTGTTTTTT

J: TRBJ2-3
size: few
V: TRBV7-3
D: TRBD2
CDR3: CASSLRLAGGDTQYF
DNA: TGTGCCAGCAGCTTAAGACTAGCTGGGGGAGATACGCAGTATTTT

J: TRBJ2-1
size: NA
V: TRBV18
D: TRBD2
CDR3: CASSPTSGSDEQFF
DNA: TGTGCCAGCTCACCAACTAGCGGGAGCGATGAGCAGTTCTTC

J: TRBJ2-5
size: NA
V: TRBV7-2
D: TRBD2
CDR3: CASSTGGRKTQYF
DNA: TGTGCCAGCAGTACGGGAGGGAGAAAGACCCAGTACTTC

J: TRBJ2-1
size: NA
V: TRBV10-3
D: TRBD2
CDR3: CAISQGLKHQEQFF
DNA: TGTGCCATCAGCCAGGGACTAAAACACCAAGAGCAGTTCTTC

J: TRBJ2-7
size: few
V: TRBV14
D: NA
CDR3: CASSQGARGGSYEQYF
DNA: TGTGCCAGCAGCCAAGGGGCCAGGGGAGGGTCCTACGAGCAGTACTTC

J: TRBJ2-7
size: few
V: TRBV18
D: TRBD2
CDR3: CASSPPPSGSYEQYF
DNA: TGTGCCAGCTCACCACCTCCTAGCGGGAGCTACGAGCAGTACTTC

J: TRBJ2-7
size: NA
V: TRBV7-8
D: NA
CDR3: CASSLASHPGDF
DNA: TGTGCCAGCAGCTTAGCCTCCCACCCAGGGGACTTC

J: TRBJ2-5
size: NA
V: TRBV18
D: TRBD2
CDR3: CASSPGLAGAPGQETQYF
DNA: TGTGCCAGCTCACCCGGACTAGCGGGAGCCCCCGGACAAGAGACCCAGTACTTC

J: TRBJ2-5
size: few
V: TRBV6-1
D: TRBD1
CDR3: CASSDPGQGRGETQYF
DNA: TGTGCCAGCAGTGACCCGGGACAGGGTAGGGGAGAGACCCAGTACTTC

J: TRBJ2-7
size: NA
V: TRBV29-1
D: TRBD1
CDR3: CSVGQGRDYEQYF
DNA: TGCAGCGTTGGACAGGGTCGGGACTACGAGCAGTACTTC

J: TRBJ2-7
size: few
V: TRBV7-2
D: TRBD1
CDR3: CASSRPGQTYEQYF
DNA: TGTGCCAGCAGCCGACCGGGACAGACCTACGAGCAGTACTTC